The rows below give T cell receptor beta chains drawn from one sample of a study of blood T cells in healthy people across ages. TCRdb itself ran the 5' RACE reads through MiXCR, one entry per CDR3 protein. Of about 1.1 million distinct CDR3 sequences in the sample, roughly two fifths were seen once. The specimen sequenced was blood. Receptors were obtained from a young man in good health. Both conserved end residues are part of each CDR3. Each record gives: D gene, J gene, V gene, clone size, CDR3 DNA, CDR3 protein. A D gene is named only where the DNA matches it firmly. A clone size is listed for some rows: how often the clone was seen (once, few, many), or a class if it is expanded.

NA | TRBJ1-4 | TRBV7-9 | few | TGTGCCAGCAGCTTAAGTTTGCGACAGGACGGGGAAAAACTGTTTTTT | CASSLSLRQDGEKLFF
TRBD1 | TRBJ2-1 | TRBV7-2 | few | TGTGCCAGCAGCCAATCACAGGGGGCGCGAAATGAGCAGTTCTTC | CASSQSQGARNEQFF
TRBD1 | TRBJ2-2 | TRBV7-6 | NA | TGTGCCAGCAGTCAGACAGGGGATCCCGGGGAGCTGTTTTTT | CASSQTGDPGELFF
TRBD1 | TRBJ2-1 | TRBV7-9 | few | TGTGCCAGCAGCCAAGGGGGCAGCTTCTTAGACAATGAGCAGTTCTTC | CASSQGGSFLDNEQFF
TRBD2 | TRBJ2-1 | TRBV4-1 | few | TGCGCCAGCAGCCAAGATCACCCTAGCGGGGGGGCCCTTGAGCAGTTCTTC | CASSQDHPSGGALEQFF
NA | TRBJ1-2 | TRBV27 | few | TGTGCCAGCAGTTTGGTAGGGGGGGATAACTATGGCTACACCTTC | CASSLVGGDNYGYTF
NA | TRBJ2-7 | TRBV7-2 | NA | TGTGCCAGCAGTTACTCCTTAGACTACGAGCAGTACTTC | CASSYSLDYEQYF
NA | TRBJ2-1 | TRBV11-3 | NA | TGTGCCAGCAGCTTAGGAGAGGTAAGCAATGAGCAGTTCTTC | CASSLGEVSNEQFF
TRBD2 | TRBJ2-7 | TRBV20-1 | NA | TGCAGTGCTAGAGATGCGGCGGGGGGCTACAATGAGCAGTACTTC | CSARDAAGGYNEQYF
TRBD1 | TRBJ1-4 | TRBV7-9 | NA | TGTGCCAGCAGCTTCCCTAGACAGGGCAGATTTAATGAAAAACTGTTTTTT | CASSFPRQGRFNEKLFF
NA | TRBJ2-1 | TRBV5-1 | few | TGCGCCAGCAGCTTGGATACTAACTCCTACAATGAGCAGTTCTTC | CASSLDTNSYNEQFF
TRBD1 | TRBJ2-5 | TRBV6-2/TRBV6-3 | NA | TGTGCCAGCAGTCCCGGACAGGGTCACCAAGAGACCCGGTACTTC | CASSPGQGHQETRYF
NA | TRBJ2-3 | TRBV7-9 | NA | TGTGCCAGCAGCTCAAGACTCCGGGACGGAGGATTCACAGATACGCAGTATTTT | CASSSRLRDGGFTDTQYF
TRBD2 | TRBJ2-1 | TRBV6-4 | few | TGTGCCAGCAGTCGACTAGCGGGGGACCTATACAATGAGCAGTTCTTC | CASSRLAGDLYNEQFF
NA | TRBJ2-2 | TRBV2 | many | TGTGCCAGCAGACTGGCCCGATCTCTAGGCGGGGAGCTGTTTTTT | CASRLARSLGGELFF
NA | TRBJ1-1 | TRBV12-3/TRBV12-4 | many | TGTGCCAGCAGCTTAGGCCAGGGGGAAGCTTTCTTT | CASSLGQGEAFF
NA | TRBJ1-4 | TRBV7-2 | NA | TGTGCCAGCAGCTTAAATGGAGCGGGAACTAATGAAAAACTGTTTTTT | CASSLNGAGTNEKLFF
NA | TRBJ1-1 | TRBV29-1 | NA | TGCAGGTGGTGGCAGGGCAGCTACACTGAAGCTTTCTTT | CRWWQGSYTEAFF
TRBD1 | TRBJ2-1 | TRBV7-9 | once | TGTGCCAGCAGCTTCCCCCCGACAGGGGCCCTCACCTACAATGAGCAGTTCTTC | CASSFPPTGALTYNEQFF
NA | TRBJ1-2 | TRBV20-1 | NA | TGCAGTGCTAGAGATCACAGGGTTAACTATGGCTACACCTTC | CSARDHRVNYGYTF
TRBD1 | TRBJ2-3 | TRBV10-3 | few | TGTGCTCTAGGACAGGGGGGAAGGGATACGCAGTATTTT | CALGQGGRDTQYF
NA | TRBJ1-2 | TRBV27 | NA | TGTGCCAGCAGTTCCCGGGGGTACGGCTATGGCTACACCTTC | CASSSRGYGYGYTF
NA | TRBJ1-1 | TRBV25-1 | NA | TGTGCCAGCAGTGATAATGAGAACACTGAAGCTTTCTTT | CASSDNENTEAFF
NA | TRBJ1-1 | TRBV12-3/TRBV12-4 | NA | TGTGCCAGCAGTCAAACGGGAGGGGTGACTGAAGCTTTCTTT | CASSQTGGVTEAFF
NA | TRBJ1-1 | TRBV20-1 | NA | TGCAGTGCGGGCCGTTCTGTCACTGAAGCTTTCTTT | CSAGRSVTEAFF
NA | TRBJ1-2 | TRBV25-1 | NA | TGTGCCAGCAGTGAGCCGGGACACGGTAACTATGGCTGCACCTTC | CASSEPGHGNYGCTF
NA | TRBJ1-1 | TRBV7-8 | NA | TGTGCCAGCAGCTTCGGGACACCGGTAGCTTTCTTT | CASSFGTPVAFF
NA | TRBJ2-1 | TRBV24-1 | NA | TGTGCCACCAGTGATCCCGGACAGCTCTACAATGAGCAGTTCTTC | CATSDPGQLYNEQFF
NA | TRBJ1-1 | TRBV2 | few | TGTGCCAGCAGTGTGGGGTCTGTTCATGAGCCTTTCTTT | CASSVGSVHEPFF
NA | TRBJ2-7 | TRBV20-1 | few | TGCAGTGCCATATCCGCAAGTTACTCCTACGAGCAGTACTTC | CSAISASYSYEQYF
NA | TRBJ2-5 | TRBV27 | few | TGTGCCAGCAGTTGGGCAGCAAGGGAGACCCAGTACTTC | CASSWAARETQYF
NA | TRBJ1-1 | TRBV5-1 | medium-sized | TGCGCCAGCAGCTTGTCGGACCCCAGGAACACTGAAGCTTTCTTT | CASSLSDPRNTEAFF
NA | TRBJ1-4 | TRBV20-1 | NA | TGCAGTGCTAGAGATCCCCAGGGAGGGGAAAAACTGTTTTTT | CSARDPQGGEKLFF
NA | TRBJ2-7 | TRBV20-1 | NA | TGCAGTGCTAGAGATGCTAAATCTTCGGGGGAGCAGTACTTC | CSARDAKSSGEQYF
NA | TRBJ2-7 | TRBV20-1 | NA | TGCAGTGCCCACGTCGGGGTCTACAATGAGCAGTACTTC | CSAHVGVYNEQYF
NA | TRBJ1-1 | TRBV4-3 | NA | TGCGCCAGCAGCCAAGAATTAGGCTCGAACACTGAAGCTTTCTTT | CASSQELGSNTEAFF
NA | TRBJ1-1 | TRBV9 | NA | TGTGCCAGCAGTGTCGATGGGGACACTGAAGCTTTCTTT | CASSVDGDTEAFF
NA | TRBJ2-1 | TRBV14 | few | TGTGCCAGCAGCCAAGGAATAACAAACACAAGGTACGAGAGCTCCTACAATGAGCAGTTCTTC | CASSQGITNTRYESSYNEQFF
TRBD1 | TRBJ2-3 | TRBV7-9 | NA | TGTGCCAGCAGCATCTTACAGGGGATCACAGATACGCAGTATTTT | CASSILQGITDTQYF
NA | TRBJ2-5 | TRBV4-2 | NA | TGTGCCAGCAGCCAAGATCTAAGTGCAGAGACCCAGTACTTC | CASSQDLSAETQYF
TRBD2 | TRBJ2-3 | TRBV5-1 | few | TGCGCCAGCAGCTCGACGGCGGGAGGCACAGATACGCAGTATTTT | CASSSTAGGTDTQYF
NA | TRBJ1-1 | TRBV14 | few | TGTGCCAGCAGCCAAGAAGTAACGTTAGGGACTGAAGCTTTCTTT | CASSQEVTLGTEAFF
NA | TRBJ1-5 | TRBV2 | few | TGTGCCAGCAGTGAAGCGCTGGGAGGGAATCAGCCCCAGCATTTT | CASSEALGGNQPQHF
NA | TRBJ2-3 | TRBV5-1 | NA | TGCGCCAGCAGCTTCCAGGGAGAACCCACAGATACGCAGTATTTT | CASSFQGEPTDTQYF
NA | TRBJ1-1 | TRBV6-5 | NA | TGTGCCAGCAGTTACTCGAAAGGCACTGAAGCTTTCTTT | CASSYSKGTEAFF
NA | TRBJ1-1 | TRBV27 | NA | TGTGCCAGCAGTTTTTTGGGCCCGGGCACTGAAGCTTTCTTT | CASSFLGPGTEAFF
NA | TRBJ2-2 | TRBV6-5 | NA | TGTGCCAGCAGTTACGGACTGAACACCGGGGAGCTGTTTTTT | CASSYGLNTGELFF
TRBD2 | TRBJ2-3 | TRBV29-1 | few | TGCAGCGTTGAGGCTAGCGGGACAGATACGCAGTATTTT | CSVEASGTDTQYF
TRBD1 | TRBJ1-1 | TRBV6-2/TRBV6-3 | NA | TGTGCCAGCAGTTACTCGCCGGACAGGGGAGCTTTCTTT | CASSYSPDRGAFF
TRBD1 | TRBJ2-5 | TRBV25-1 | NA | TGTGCCAACAGTGACAGGGTAGTACAAGAGACCCAGTACTTC | CANSDRVVQETQYF
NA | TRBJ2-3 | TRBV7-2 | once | TGTGCCAGCAGCAAAGAGGGCTCGGTCACAGATACGCTGTATTTT | CASSKEGSVTDTLYF
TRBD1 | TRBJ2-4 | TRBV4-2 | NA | TGTGCCAGCAGCCAAGCCACAGGGGTGGCCATTCAGTACTTC | CASSQATGVAIQYF